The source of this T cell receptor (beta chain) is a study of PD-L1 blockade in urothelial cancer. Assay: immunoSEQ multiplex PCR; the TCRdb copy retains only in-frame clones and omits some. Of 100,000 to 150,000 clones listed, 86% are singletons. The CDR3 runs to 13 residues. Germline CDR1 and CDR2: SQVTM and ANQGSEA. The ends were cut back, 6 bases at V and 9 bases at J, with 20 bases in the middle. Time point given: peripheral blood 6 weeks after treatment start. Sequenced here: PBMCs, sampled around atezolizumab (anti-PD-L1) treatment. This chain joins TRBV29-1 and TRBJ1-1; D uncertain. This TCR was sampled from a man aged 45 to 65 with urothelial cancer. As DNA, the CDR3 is TGCAGCGTCCACCCGGGAGGGAAGTTTAAAGCTTTCTTT. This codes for CSVHPGGKFKAFF. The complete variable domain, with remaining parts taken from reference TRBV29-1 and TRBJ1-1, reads SAVISQKPSRDICQRGTSLTIQCQVDSQVTMMFWYRQQPGQSLTLIATANQGSEATYESGFVIDKFPISRPNLTFSTLTVSNMSPEDSSIYLCSVHPGGKFKAFFGQGTRLTVV.